The following is a TCR beta chain sequence with its context. TCRdb's table, derived via immunoSEQ multiplex PCR, lists solely in-frame clones and lacks some. The sample carries about 160,000 clones, approximately 95% recorded once. The sample belongs to a study of blood T cell repertoires in COVID-19. The germline CDR1 and CDR2 sequences are SGHDN and FVKESK. V gave up 0 bases and J gave up 4 bases, with 10 bases separating them. This CDR3 contains 15 residues. This TCR derives from a woman aged 45-60 years with acute or convalescent COVID-19. The sequencing sample was made of peripheral blood. The chain links TRBV14 to TRBJ1-3; no clear D gene. Here the CDR3 DNA reads TGTGCCAGCAGCCAAGAAGGAGCGGGAGGAAACACCATATATTTT. As protein: CASSQEGAGGNTIYF.